This note documents a single TCR beta chain sequence. As yet, its antigen is unknown. This record belongs to a study of CXCR3-negative and CXCR3-positive naive CD8 T cells. General observations from the study: The TRBV-TRBJ usage of naive CXCR3-negative and CXCR3-positive cells was similar, but that of memory cells differed. CXCR3-positive naive cells had more hydrophobic TRB CDR3s than CXCR3-negative naive cells.

Each TRB cDNA library was prepared by 5' RACE (with UMI labels). TCRdb re-called the 5' RACE reads; one entry per CDR3 protein, DNA not given. The sample has around 150,000 distinct CDR3 sequences. The length of the CDR3 is 12 residues. Germline V gene sequence: CDR1 SQVTM, CDR2 ANQGSEA. This TCR was recovered from a human donor in good health. Some clones in this sample may be carry-over from other donors' samples. The sequencing input was naive CXCR3+ CD8+ T cells from blood. As for subset: CD45RO-CCR7+CD27+CD95- naive CD8+ T cells expressing CXCR3 (TNR3+). The V gene is TRBV29-1, the J gene TRBJ2-2. CDR3 in amino acids: CSVEYGTGELFF.